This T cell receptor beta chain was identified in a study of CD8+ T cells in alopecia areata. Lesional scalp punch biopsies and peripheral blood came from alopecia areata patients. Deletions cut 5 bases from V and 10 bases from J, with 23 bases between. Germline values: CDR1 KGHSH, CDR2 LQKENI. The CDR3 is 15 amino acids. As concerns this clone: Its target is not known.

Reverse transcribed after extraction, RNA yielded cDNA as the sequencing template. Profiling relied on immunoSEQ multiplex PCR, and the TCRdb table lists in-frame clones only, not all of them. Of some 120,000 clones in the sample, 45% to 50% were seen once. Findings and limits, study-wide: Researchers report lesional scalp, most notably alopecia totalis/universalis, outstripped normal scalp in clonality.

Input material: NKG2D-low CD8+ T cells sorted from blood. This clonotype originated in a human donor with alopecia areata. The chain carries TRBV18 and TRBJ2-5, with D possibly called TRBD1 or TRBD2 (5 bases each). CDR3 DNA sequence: TGTGCCAGCTCAGCCACGGGCCTCGATGTGGGGGACCAGTACTTC. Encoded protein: CASSATGLDVGDQYF.